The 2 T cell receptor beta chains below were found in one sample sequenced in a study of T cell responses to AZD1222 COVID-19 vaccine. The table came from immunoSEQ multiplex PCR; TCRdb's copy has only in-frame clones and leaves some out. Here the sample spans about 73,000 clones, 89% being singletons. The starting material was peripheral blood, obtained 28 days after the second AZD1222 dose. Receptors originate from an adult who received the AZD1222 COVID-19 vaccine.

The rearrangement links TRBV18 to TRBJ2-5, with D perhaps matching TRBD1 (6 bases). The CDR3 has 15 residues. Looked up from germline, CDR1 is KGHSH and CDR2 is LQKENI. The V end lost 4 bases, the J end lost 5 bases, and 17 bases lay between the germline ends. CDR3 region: CASSRGQRLGETQYF. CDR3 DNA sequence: TGTGCCAGCTCACGGGGACAAAGACTGGGGGAGACCCAGTACTTC. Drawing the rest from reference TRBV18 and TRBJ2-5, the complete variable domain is NAGVMQNPRHLVRRRGQEARLRCSPMKGHSHVYWYRQLPEEGLKFMVYLQKENIIDESGMPKERFSAEFPKEGPSILRIQQVVRGDSAAYFCASSRGQRLGETQYFGPGTRLLVL.

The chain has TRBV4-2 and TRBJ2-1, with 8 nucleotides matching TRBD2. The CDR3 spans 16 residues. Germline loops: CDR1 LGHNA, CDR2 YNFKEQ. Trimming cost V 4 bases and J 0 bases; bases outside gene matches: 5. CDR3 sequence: CASSLGLADSYNEQFF. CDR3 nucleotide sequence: TGTGCCAGCAGCCTTGGACTAGCCGACTCCTACAATGAGCAGTTCTTC.